The entry that follows covers one T cell receptor (beta chain) sequence. The sample originates from a study of blood T cell repertoires in COVID-19. Study-level background: Spain, Italy and the United States supplied samples that represented acute and convalescent COVID-19.

V gave up 4 bases and J gave up 0 bases; unmatched junction bases: 9. Per germline, CDR1 KGHDR and CDR2 SFDVKD. The CDR3 loop spans 20 amino acids. Authors' analysis steps: Reference gene primer amplification gave estimated nucleated cell counts. Generated by immunoSEQ multiplex PCR, the TCRdb table keeps only in-frame clones and is missing some. V, J and clone size reflect that table, while D and trimming were determined from the DNA. The sample includes 130,000 to 150,000 clones, around 72% seen only once; the top ten take roughly 2%. Sequenced material: peripheral blood. This chain connects TRBV24-1 to TRBJ2-3; 16 bases fit TRBD2. The sequence derives from a woman aged 55-70 years with acute or convalescent COVID-19. The CDR3 DNA reads as TGTGCCACCAGTGACCTTACGGGACTAGCGGGAGGGACTAGCACAGATACGCAGTATTTT. Its translation: CATSDLTGLAGGTSTDTQYF.